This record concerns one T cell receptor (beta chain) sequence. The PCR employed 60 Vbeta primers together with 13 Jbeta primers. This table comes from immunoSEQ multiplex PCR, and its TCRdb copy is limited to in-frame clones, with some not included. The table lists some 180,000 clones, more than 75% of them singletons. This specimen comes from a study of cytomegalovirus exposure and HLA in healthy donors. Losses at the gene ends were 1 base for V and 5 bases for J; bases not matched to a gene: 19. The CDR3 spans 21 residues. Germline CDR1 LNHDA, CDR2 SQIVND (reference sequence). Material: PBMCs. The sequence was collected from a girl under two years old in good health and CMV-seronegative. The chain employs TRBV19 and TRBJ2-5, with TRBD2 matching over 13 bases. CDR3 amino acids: CASSIGPYWRMTSGGSETQYF. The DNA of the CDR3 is TGTGCCAGTAGTATAGGGCCATATTGGCGTATGACTAGCGGGGGGAGCGAGACCCAGTACTTC.